The clone carrying this T cell receptor (beta chain) occurred many times. Its antigen is not known. The data were obtained in a study of blood T cells in healthy people across ages. Study outcomes and limitations: Roughly linear declines in TCR beta diversity per million T cells occurred with age.

Germline CDR1 SGHTA, CDR2 FQGTGA. There are 13 residues in the CDR3. The V gene lost 2 bases and the J gene lost 2 bases, with 4 bases spanning the gap. Sample-barcoded 5' priming and a J-beta primer mix drove a second PCR of about 6 to 12 cycles. TCRdb re-derived calls from the 5' RACE reads in MiXCR, one entry per CDR3 protein. This sample yields 1.5 million to 2 million distinct CDR3 sequences, of which 25% to 30% are seen a single time; less than 9.5% belongs to the top ten. The V gene is TRBV7-3, the J gene TRBJ1-5; the D is unclear. The receptor's source is a woman aged 25 to 39 in good health. The source material was blood. The CDR3 region has the DNA TGTGCCAGCAGCTTATATGGCAATCAGCCCCAGCATTTT. Protein product: CASSLYGNQPQHF.